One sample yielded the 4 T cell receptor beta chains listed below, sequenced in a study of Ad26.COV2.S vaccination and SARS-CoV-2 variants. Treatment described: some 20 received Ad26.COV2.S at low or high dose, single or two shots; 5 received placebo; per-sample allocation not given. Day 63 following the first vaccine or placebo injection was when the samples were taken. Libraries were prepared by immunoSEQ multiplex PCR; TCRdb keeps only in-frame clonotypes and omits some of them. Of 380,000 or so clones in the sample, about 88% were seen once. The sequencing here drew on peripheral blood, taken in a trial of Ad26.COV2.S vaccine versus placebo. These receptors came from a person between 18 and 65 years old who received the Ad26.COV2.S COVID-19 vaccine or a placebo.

The CDR3 spells CASSLVQQNTEAFF. CDR3 DNA: TGTGCCAGCAGCTTGGTACAACAGAACACTGAAGCTTTCTTT. The V and J genes are TRBV5-6 and TRBJ1-1; D gene ambiguous. The CDR3 extends over 14 amino acids. Between the trimmed V and J ends, which lost 0 bases and 1 base, there was a span of 7 bases. Germline V gene data show CDR1 as SGHDT and CDR2 as YYEEEE.

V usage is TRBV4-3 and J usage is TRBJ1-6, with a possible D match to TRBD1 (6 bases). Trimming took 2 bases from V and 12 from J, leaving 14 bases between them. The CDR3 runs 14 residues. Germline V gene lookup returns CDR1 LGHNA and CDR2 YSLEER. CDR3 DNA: TGCGCCAGCAGCCAATCGGGGGCAGCCAAACCCCTCCACTTT. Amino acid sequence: CASSQSGAAKPLHF.

The CDR3 loop is CASSSQGGLDTQYF. The CDR3 DNA reads as TGTGCCAGCAGCTCTCAGGGGGGTCTTGATACGCAGTATTTT. The V and J genes are TRBV7-3 and TRBJ2-3; a possible D gene is TRBD1 (7 bases). Germline V lookup: CDR1 SGHTA, CDR2 FQGTGA. The CDR3 is 14 residues long. The ends were cut back, 4 bases at V and 6 bases at J, with 14 bases in the middle.

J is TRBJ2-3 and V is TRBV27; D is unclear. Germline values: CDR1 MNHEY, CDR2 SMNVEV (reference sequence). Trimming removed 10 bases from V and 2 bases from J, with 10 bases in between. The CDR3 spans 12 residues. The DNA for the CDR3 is TGTGCCATTCCTTCCTACACAGATACGCAGTATTTT. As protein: CAIPSYTDTQYF.